Listed here are 29 T cell receptor beta chains from one sample, sequenced in a study of OX40 agonist ivuxolimab in advanced cancers. Libraries were prepared by immunoSEQ multiplex PCR; TCRdb keeps only in-frame clonotypes and omits some of them. The sample holds about 71,000 clones; approximately 90% are singletons and the top ten take approximately 0.99%. The starting material was CD4+ or CD8+ T cells sorted from blood, obtained in a trial of the OX40 agonist ivuxolimab. The receptors come from an adult with an advanced solid tumor such as melanoma, head and neck, liver or kidney cancer.

The DNA of the CDR3 is TGTGCCAGCAGTCAGGCGGCCTCCTACAATGAGCAGTTCTTC. Encoded protein: CASSQAASYNEQFF. The chain is built from TRBV2 and TRBJ2-1, with D unclear. The CDR3 has 14 residues. V was cut by 5 bases and J by 0 bases, with 8 bases left in between. Per the germline V gene, CDR1 is SNHLY and CDR2 is FYNNEI.

The J gene is TRBJ2-2, the V gene TRBV28, with TRBD2 identical over 8 bases. CDR3 size: 15 residues. Germline assignment: CDR1 MDHEN and CDR2 SYDVKM. Trimming took 5 bases from V and 5 from J; bases not matched to a gene: 7. The CDR3 protein is CASSPGTRLTGELFF. The CDR3 DNA reads as TGTGCCAGCAGTCCCGGGACTAGGTTGACCGGGGAGCTGTTTTTT.

The chain recombines TRBV7-2 with TRBJ2-3; the match to TRBD2 covers 8 bases. The CDR3 contains 18 residues. CDR1 is SGHTA, CDR2 FQGNSA, per germline. V lost 3 bases to trimming and J lost 2 bases; unmatched junction nucleotides: 13. Here the CDR3 reads CASSFSYSGAGYTDTQYF. As DNA, the CDR3 is TGTGCCAGCAGCTTTTCTTATAGCGGGGCAGGATACACAGATACGCAGTATTTT.

V is TRBV30 and J is TRBJ2-5, with TRBD2 matching over 10 bases. The CDR3 sequence is 14 residues long. Germline V gene sequence: CDR1 GTSNPN, CDR2 SVGIG (reference sequence). The V gene end was trimmed by 4 bases and the J gene end by 2 bases; junction bases not matched to a gene: 4. The CDR3 spells CAWIGTSAQETQYF. CDR3 nucleotides: TGTGCCTGGATTGGGACTAGCGCGCAAGAGACCCAGTACTTC.

V usage is TRBV28 and J usage is TRBJ2-3; 9 bases map to TRBD1. Unmatched junction bases numbered 7, after V lost 7 bases and J lost 5 bases. Germline CDR1 is MDHEN and CDR2 is SYDVKM. The CDR3 has 14 amino acids. The DNA for the CDR3 is TGTGCCAGCATCACAGGGGGCAGAGGAGATACGCAGTATTTT. It encodes CASITGGRGDTQYF.

The chain is built from TRBV2 and TRBJ1-4; tentatively, D is TRBD1 (5 bases). V was pared by 8 bases and J by 5 bases, with 12 bases between. Germline V gene lookup returns CDR1 SNHLY and CDR2 FYNNEI. The CDR3 is made up of 13 amino acids. In DNA form, the CDR3 reads TGTGCCAGCGCAGGGTTAGCCAATGAAAAACTGTTTTTT. This sequence encodes CASAGLANEKLFF.

The chain couples TRBV11-2 to TRBJ2-7; 9 nucleotides align to TRBD2. CDR1 and CDR2 from the germline V gene are SGHAT and FQNNGV. The CDR3 sequence is 15 residues long. J lost 6 bases, V lost 5 bases, and 11 bases had no gene match. CDR3 region: CASSQEQLAGGEQYF. Written as DNA, the CDR3 is TGTGCCAGCAGCCAAGAACAACTAGCGGGTGGCGAGCAGTACTTC.

The chain joins TRBV27 to TRBJ2-3; D unresolved. Trimming left V 2 bases short and J 0 bases short, with 6 bases between. The CDR3 sequence is 14 residues long. The germline V gene encodes CDR1 MNHEY and CDR2 SMNVEV (reference sequence). This CDR3 reads CASSLQTSTDTQYF. In DNA, the CDR3 is TGTGCCAGCAGTTTACAGACTAGCACAGATACGCAGTATTTT.

V is TRBV14 and J is TRBJ1-1; D unresolved. The CDR3 length is 13 residues. Germline lookup yields CDR1 SGHDN and CDR2 FVKESK. V was trimmed by 0 bases and J by 2 bases, leaving 4 bases between them. CDR3 sequence reads: CASSQDENTEAFF. The CDR3 DNA reads TGTGCCAGCAGCCAAGACGAAAACACTGAAGCTTTCTTT.

The chain has TRBV18 and TRBJ2-2; D gene uncertain. Germline assignment: CDR1 KGHSH and CDR2 LQKENI. The V gene lost 10 bases and the J gene lost 2 bases, with 14 bases spanning the gap. The CDR3 length is 14 residues. In DNA, the CDR3 is TGTGCCACCTGTCAGGATTTTAACACCGGGGAGCTGTTTTTT. This encodes CATCQDFNTGELFF.

The rearrangement links TRBV4-1 to TRBJ2-7; TRBD2 aligns across 11 bases. J was trimmed by 7 bases and V by 2 bases; bases with no gene match: 7. The CDR3 runs 15 residues. Germline V gives CDR1 MGHRA, CDR2 YSYEKL. The CDR3 region is CASSQKLAGVGEQYF. The CDR3 bases are TGCGCCAGCAGCCAAAAACTAGCGGGAGTAGGTGAGCAGTACTTC.

The genes are TRBV4-3 and TRBJ2-2; no clear D. Trimming took 6 bases from V and 3 from J, leaving 14 bases between them. The germline V gene has CDR1 LGHNA and CDR2 YSLEER. This CDR3 contains 15 residues. This CDR3 reads CASSPTLGYTGELFF. CDR3 nucleotides: TGCGCCAGCAGTCCAACCTTGGGTTACACCGGGGAGCTGTTTTTT.

The chain recombines TRBV28 with TRBJ2-3; 9 nucleotides agree with TRBD2. V dropped 4 bases and J dropped 2; count of bases not matched to a gene: 7. Germline CDR1 reads MDHEN; CDR2 reads SYDVKM. CDR3 length: 16 residues. CDR3 sequence: CASSYGAGGATDTQYF. The DNA of the CDR3 is TGTGCCAGCAGTTACGGGGCGGGAGGGGCCACAGATACGCAGTATTTT.

This clone is a singleton in its sample. The rearrangement links TRBV18 to TRBJ2-1; 9 positions match TRBD1. Germline CDR1 and CDR2: KGHSH and LQKENI. V trimming: 8 bases; J trimming: 5 bases; junction bases outside the gene matches: 7. The CDR3 contains 14 residues. In DNA, the CDR3 is TGTGCCAGCCCGCCCCACAGGGGGCACAATGAGCAGTTCTTC. The encoded protein is CASPPHRGHNEQFF.

The chain is built from TRBV7-8 and TRBJ1-2, with 7 bases aligning to TRBD1. The CDR3 covers 14 residues. V lost 5 bases, J lost 3 bases, and 6 bases stayed unmatched. The germline V gene encodes CDR1 SGHVS and CDR2 FQNEAQ. The CDR3 DNA follows: TGTGCCAGCAGCGGAGGGACAGTGGACTATGGCTACACCTTC. Protein: CASSGGTVDYGYTF.

This clone was seen only once. The chain joins TRBV4-2 to TRBJ2-5; D possibly corresponds to TRBD2 (5 bases). Germline CDR1 and CDR2: LGHNA and YNFKEQ. The CDR3 runs 14 residues. The germline V and J ends were trimmed by 1 base and 5 bases, with 11 bases remaining between them. This CDR3 is CASSQGPGGETQYF. The CDR3 DNA reads as TGTGCCAGCAGCCAAGGGCCGGGCGGGGAGACCCAGTACTTC.

The genes are TRBV19 and TRBJ1-5; D possibly corresponds to TRBD1 (5 bases). V gave up 3 bases and J gave up 7 bases, with 13 bases separating them. CDR1 is LNHDA, CDR2 SQIVND, per germline (reference sequence). The CDR3 loop spans 14 amino acids. The CDR3 sequence is CASSMSGRHQPQHF. CDR3 in DNA: TGTGCCAGTAGTATGTCAGGGCGCCACCAGCCCCAGCATTTT.

The chain couples TRBV5-4 to TRBJ2-1; no clear D. The CDR3 loop spans 15 amino acids. V lost 4 bases, J lost 0 bases, and 11 bases lay in between. The germline gives CDR1 SGHNT, CDR2 YYREEE (reference sequence). CDR3 loop: CASSPLAPSYNEQFF. The CDR3 coding sequence is TGTGCCAGCAGCCCTTTGGCGCCCTCCTACAATGAGCAGTTCTTC.

The chain recombines TRBV5-1 with TRBJ2-3; 7 bases line up with TRBD2. Germline lookup yields CDR1 SGHRS and CDR2 YFSETQ. The CDR3 sequence is 14 residues long. V gave up 0 bases and J gave up 6 bases; unmatched junction bases: 4. CDR3 nucleotide sequence: TGCGCCAGCAGCTTGGGACTAGCAGGGGATACGCAGTATTTT. This encodes CASSLGLAGDTQYF.

V and J are TRBV4-3 and TRBJ2-3, with unresolved D. The V gene's germline CDR1 is LGHNA and CDR2 YSLEER. V lost 4 bases and J lost 0, with 11 bases in between. The CDR3 totals 15 residues. CDR3 sequence reads: CASSLAPDSTDTQYF. CDR3 in DNA: TGCGCCAGCAGCCTCGCACCTGACAGCACAGATACGCAGTATTTT.

J is TRBJ2-7 and V is TRBV7-9, with 9 bases fitting TRBD1. CDR1 and CDR2 (germline): SEHNR, FQNEAQ (reference sequence). The CDR3 is made up of 15 amino acids. V shed 4 bases and J 5 bases; nucleotides not matched to a gene: 9. For the CDR3, the DNA is TGTGCCAGCAGCTGGACAGGGGAGGTGTCCAACGAGCAGTACTTC. This encodes CASSWTGEVSNEQYF.

The genes are TRBV6-1 and TRBJ1-1; the D is unclear. Germline V gives CDR1 MNHNS, CDR2 SASEGT. V dropped 2 bases and J dropped 3 bases, with 4 bases sitting between them. The CDR3 length is 12 residues. The CDR3 region has the DNA TGTGCCAGCAGTGAAAGCTACACTGAAGCTTTCTTT. Its translation is CASSESYTEAFF.

The chain couples TRBV9 to TRBJ1-4; D not certain. V was trimmed by 0 bases and J by 4 bases, leaving 4 bases between them. In germline, CDR1 is SGDLS, CDR2 YYNGEE. The CDR3 is made up of 13 amino acids. CDR3 protein: CASSVVDNEKLFF. CDR3 bases: TGTGCCAGCAGCGTAGTGGATAATGAAAAACTGTTTTTT. Looking up the rest from reference TRBV9 and TRBJ1-4 gives the full variable domain: DSGVTQTPKHLITATGQRVTLRCSPRSGDLSVYWYQQSLDQGLQFLIQYYNGEERAKGNILERFSAQQFPDLHSELNLSSLELGDSALYFCASSVVDNEKLFFGSGTQLSVL.

In this sample, this clone turned up once. The rearrangement uses TRBV30 and TRBJ1-4; D is possibly TRBD1 (5 bases). CDR1 and CDR2 (germline): GTSNPN, SVGIG (reference sequence). This CDR3 region has 16 residues. V was cut by 5 bases and J by 1 base, with 17 bases left in between. Here the CDR3 DNA reads TGTGCCTGGGGCTCCAAGGGGATCGGAACTAATGAAAAACTGTTTTTT. It is translated as CAWGSKGIGTNEKLFF.

The chain carries TRBV10-3 and TRBJ2-7; no definite D call. V was cut by 1 base and J by 0 bases, with 7 bases left in between. The CDR3 extends over 14 amino acids. CDR1 is ENHRY, CDR2 SYGVKD, per germline. The CDR3: CAISELKSSYEQYF. The CDR3 DNA follows: TGTGCCATCAGTGAGTTGAAGAGCTCCTACGAGCAGTACTTC.

Written as DNA, the CDR3 is TGTGCCAGCAGCTCCAGGGGAGGGGAAGAGCAGTACTTC. Its translation: CASSSRGGEEQYF. The gene calls are TRBV7-2 and TRBJ2-5; the D gene is possibly TRBD2 (7 bases). The CDR3 covers 13 residues. Germline V CDR1 and CDR2: SGHTA, FQGNSA. V shed 4 bases and J shed 11 bases, with 17 bases lying between them.

The sample holds a few counts of this clone. The chain links TRBV11-1 to TRBJ2-1; possible D gene TRBD2, 6 bases. Germline V gene lookup returns CDR1 SGHAT and CDR2 FQDESV (reference sequence). This CDR3 comprises 14 residues. V was trimmed by 5 bases and J by 7 bases, leaving 15 bases between them. The CDR3, as DNA: TGTGCCAGCAGCCCCGTGGAGGGGAGGAATGAGCAGTTCTTC. It encodes CASSPVEGRNEQFF.

CDR3 DNA sequence: TGTGCCAGCAGCTTTTCGGTGTTTGGGAACACCGGGGAGCTGTTTTTT. Translated, it gives CASSFSVFGNTGELFF. The V call is TRBV7-6, the J call TRBJ2-2; D is ambiguous. The CDR3 has 16 residues. CDR1 SGHVS and CDR2 FNYEAQ come from the germline V gene. Trimming left V 3 bases short and J 1 base short, with 12 bases between.

V is TRBV21-1 and J is TRBJ2-2; the table calls TRBD2, which could not be checked here. TRBV21-1 is a pseudogene segment. The CDR3 has 18 amino acids. The CDR3 sequence is CASSKLTKLVPNTGELFF. In DNA, the CDR3 is TGTGCCAGCAGCAAACTAACTAAACTAGTCCCGAACACCGGGGAGCTGTTTTTT.